This TCR beta chain was observed in a study of cytomegalovirus exposure and HLA in healthy donors. Losses at the gene ends were 8 bases for V and 4 bases for J; bases not matched to a gene: 7. Per the germline V gene, CDR1 is MNHEY and CDR2 is SVGAGI. The CDR3 has 14 residues. The PCR had 60 Vbeta and 13 Jbeta primers. Here immunoSEQ multiplex PCR was the method, and the copy in TCRdb shows in-frame clones only, minus some. The sample shows 100,000 to 150,000 clones, over 65% of them seen only once. Worth noting for this clone: Its target is not known.

Overall study findings and caveats: Reported findings show TCR beta sequences accurately forecast HLA-A and HLA-B alleles in most subjects.

Sequenced material: PBMCs. The TCR originated in a woman aged 40 to 50 in good health and CMV-seropositive. This chain connects TRBV6-5 to TRBJ2-2; 7 nucleotides line up with TRBD2. The CDR3 DNA reads TGTGCCAGCGCGAGGGGACTACTCACCGGGGAGCTGTTTTTT. Amino acid sequence: CASARGLLTGELFF.